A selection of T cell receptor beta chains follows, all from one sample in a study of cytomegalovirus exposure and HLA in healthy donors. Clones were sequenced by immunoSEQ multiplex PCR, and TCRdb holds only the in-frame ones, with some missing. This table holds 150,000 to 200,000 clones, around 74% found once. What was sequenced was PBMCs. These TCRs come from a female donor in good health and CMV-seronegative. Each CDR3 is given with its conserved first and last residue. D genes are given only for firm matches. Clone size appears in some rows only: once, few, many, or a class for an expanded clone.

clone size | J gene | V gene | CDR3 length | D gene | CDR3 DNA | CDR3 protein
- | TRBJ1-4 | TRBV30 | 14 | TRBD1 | TGTGCCTGGAGTGTAGGAGGGGGCGCGGAAAAACTGTTTTTT | CAWSVGGGAEKLFF
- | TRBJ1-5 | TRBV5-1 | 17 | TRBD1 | TGCGCCAGCAGCTTGGGGACAGGGGGAAAGGGCAATCAGCCCCAGCATTTT | CASSLGTGGKGNQPQHF
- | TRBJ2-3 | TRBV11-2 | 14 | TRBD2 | TGTGCCAGCAGCAGCGGGAGGAACACAGATACGCAGTATTTT | CASSSGRNTDTQYF
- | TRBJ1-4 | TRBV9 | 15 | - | TGTGCCAGCAGGAGGGGAGGTGCAACTAATGAAAAACTGTTTTTT | CASRRGGATNEKLFF
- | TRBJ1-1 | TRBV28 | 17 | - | TGTGCCAGCAGTTGGACCCCGGGAGCTACCCTGAACACTGAAGCTTTCTTT | CASSWTPGATLNTEAFF
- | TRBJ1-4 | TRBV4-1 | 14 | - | TGCGCCAGCAGCCAACTTATTGCTAATGAAAAACTGTTTTTT | CASSQLIANEKLFF
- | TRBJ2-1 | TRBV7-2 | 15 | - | TGTGCCAGCAGCGTCGTCACTGGCGGCCCGGAGGAGCAGTTCTTC | CASSVVTGGPEEQFF
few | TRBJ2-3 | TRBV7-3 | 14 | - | TGTGCCAGCAGCCCGGGTCCGAGGGCCGATACGCAGTATTTT | CASSPGPRADTQYF
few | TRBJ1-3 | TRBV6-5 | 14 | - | TGTGCCAGCCACAGTACGGGGACTGGAAACACCATATATTTT | CASHSTGTGNTIYF
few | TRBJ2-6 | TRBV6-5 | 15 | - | TGTGCCAGCAGTCATCCTAGCTCTGGGGCCAACGTCCTGACTTTC | CASSHPSSGANVLTF
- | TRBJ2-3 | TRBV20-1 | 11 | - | TGCAGTGCCCCCTCCGGAGATACGCAGTATTTT | CSAPSGDTQYF
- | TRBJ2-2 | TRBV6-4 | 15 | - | TGTGCCAGCAGCGCCGGGACTGGCTTTCGAGGGGAGCTGTTTTTT | CASSAGTGFRGELFF
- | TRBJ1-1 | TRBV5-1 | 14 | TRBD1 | TGCGCCAGCAGCTGGGACAGACCGAACACTGAAGCTTTCTTT | CASSWDRPNTEAFF
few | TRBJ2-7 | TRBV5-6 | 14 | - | TGTGCCAGCAGCTTGGGAACGGTCACCTACGAGCAGTACTTC | CASSLGTVTYEQYF
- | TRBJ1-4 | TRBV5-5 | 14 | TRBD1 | TGTGCCAGCAGCCGGACAGGGGGGGATGAAAAACTGTTTTTT | CASSRTGGDEKLFF
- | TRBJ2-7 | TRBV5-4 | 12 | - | TGTGCCAGCAGCTTGTGGTCCTACGAGCAGTACTTC | CASSLWSYEQYF
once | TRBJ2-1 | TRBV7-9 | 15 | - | TGTGCCAGCAGCCTATCCGGCCACAGATACAATGAGCAGTTCTTC | CASSLSGHRYNEQFF
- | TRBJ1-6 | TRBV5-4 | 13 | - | TGTGCCAGCAGCCCCCGACAGTTTTCACCCCTCCACTTT | CASSPRQFSPLHF
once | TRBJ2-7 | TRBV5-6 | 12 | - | TGTGCCAGCCCAAGGGGGTTCCACGGGCAGTACTTC | CASPRGFHGQYF
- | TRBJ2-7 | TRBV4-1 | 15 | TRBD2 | TGCGCCAGCAGCCAAGGGACTAGCGGGCCCTACGAGCAGTACTTC | CASSQGTSGPYEQYF
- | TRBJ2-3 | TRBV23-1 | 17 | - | TGCGCCAGCAGTCTCGCCCGCCCCGGTTTGAGCACAGATACGCAGTATTTT | CASSLARPGLSTDTQYF
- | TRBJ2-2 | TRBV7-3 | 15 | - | TGTGCCAGCAGCCGGTCGACAGGCTACACCGGGGAGCTGTTTTTT | CASSRSTGYTGELFF
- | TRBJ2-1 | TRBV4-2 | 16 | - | TGTGCCAGCAGCCAAGGGGAGACACTCCGAGACGATGAGCAGTTCTTC | CASSQGETLRDDEQFF
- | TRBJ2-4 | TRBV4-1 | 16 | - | TGCGCCAGCAGCCACCCCGTCGGGAGAGCCAAAAACATTCAGTACTTC | CASSHPVGRAKNIQYF
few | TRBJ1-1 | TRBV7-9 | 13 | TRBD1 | TGTGCCAGCATTCGTACAGGGGGCGCGGAAGCTTTCTTT | CASIRTGGAEAFF
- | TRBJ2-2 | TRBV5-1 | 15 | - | TGCGCCAGCAGCCAGGGGACGAAGAACACCGGGGAGCTGTTTTTT | CASSQGTKNTGELFF
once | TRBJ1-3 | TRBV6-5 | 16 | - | TGTGCCAGCAGTTACTCAGGGCGGGCCTCTGGAAACACCATATATTTT | CASSYSGRASGNTIYF
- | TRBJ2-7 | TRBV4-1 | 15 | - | TGCGCCAGCAGCCCCGTTGGGCAGGGGTGGTACGAGCAGTACTTC | CASSPVGQGWYEQYF
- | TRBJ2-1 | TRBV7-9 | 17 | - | TGTGCCAGCAGCTTAGAGCCAGGGTTAGTTGCCTACAATGAGCAGTTCTTC | CASSLEPGLVAYNEQFF
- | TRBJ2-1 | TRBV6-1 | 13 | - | TGTGCCAGCACACGCGGGACCTACAATGAGCAGTTCTTC | CASTRGTYNEQFF
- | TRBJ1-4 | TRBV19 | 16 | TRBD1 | TGTGCCAGTAGTATTCCACGGGACAGGGGTCGGGAAAAACTGTTTTTT | CASSIPRDRGREKLFF
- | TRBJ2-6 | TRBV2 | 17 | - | TGTGCCGGCAGTGTTGGGGCCAGTTGGTCTGGGGCCAACGTCCTGACTTTC | CAGSVGASWSGANVLTF
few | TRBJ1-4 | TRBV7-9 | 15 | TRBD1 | TGTGCCAGCAGCTTCGGGACAGGCGGCAGGGTAGAACTGTTTTTT | CASSFGTGGRVELFF
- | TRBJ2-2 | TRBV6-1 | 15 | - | TGTGCCAGCAGTCCCGGAACAGGAGCAACCGGGGAGCTGTTTTTT | CASSPGTGATGELFF
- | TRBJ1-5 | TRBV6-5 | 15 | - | TGTGCCAGCAGTAGAGGACAGTTGGACAATCAGCCCCAGCATTTT | CASSRGQLDNQPQHF
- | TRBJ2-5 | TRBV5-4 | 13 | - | TGTGCCAGCAGCTCCGCCAGTAAAGAGACCCAGTACTTC | CASSSASKETQYF
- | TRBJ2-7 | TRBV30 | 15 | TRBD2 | TGTGCCTGGAGCGAGGGACTAGCGGGGGGGCTTGGGCAGTACTTC | CAWSEGLAGGLGQYF
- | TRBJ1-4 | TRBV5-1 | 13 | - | TGCGCCAGCAGCCGACAGGAAAATGAAAAACTGTTTTTT | CASSRQENEKLFF
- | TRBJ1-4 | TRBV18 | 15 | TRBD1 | TGTGCCAGCTCCCCCACAGGGGGAATGGGTGAAAAACTGTTTTTT | CASSPTGGMGEKLFF
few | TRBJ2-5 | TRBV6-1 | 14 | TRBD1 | TGTGCCAGCAGCCCTGGACAGGTGAAAGAGACCCAGTACTTC | CASSPGQVKETQYF
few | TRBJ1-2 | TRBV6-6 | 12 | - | TGTGCCAGCAGCCGGGACTCATATGGCTACACCTTC | CASSRDSYGYTF
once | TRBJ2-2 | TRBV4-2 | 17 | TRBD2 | TGTGCCAGCAGCCAAGTAGGCCTAGCGGGGGCTGCCGGGGAGCTGTTTTTT | CASSQVGLAGAAGELFF
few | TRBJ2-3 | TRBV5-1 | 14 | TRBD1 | TGCGCCAGCAGCGTTCGGGACAGTGGGGATACGCAGTATTTT | CASSVRDSGDTQYF
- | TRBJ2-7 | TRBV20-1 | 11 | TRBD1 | TGCAGTGCCCAGGGACAGTACGAGCAGTACTTC | CSAQGQYEQYF